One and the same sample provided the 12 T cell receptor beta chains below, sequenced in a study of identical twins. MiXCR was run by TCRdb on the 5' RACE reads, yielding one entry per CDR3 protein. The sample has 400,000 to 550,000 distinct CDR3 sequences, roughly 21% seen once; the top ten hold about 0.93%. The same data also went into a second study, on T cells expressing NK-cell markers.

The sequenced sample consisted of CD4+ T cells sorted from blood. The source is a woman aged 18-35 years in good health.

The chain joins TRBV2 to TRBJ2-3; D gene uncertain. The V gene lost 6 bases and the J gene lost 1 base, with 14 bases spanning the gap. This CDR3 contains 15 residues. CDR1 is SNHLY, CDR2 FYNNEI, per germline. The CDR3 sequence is CASRDSTWGTDTQYF. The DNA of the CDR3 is TGTGCCAGCAGAGACTCCACCTGGGGCACAGATACGCAGTATTTT.

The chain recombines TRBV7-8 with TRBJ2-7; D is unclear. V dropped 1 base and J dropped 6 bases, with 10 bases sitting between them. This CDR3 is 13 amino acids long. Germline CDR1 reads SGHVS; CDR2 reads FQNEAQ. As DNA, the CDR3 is TGTGCCAGCAGCTTAGGCAGGCTGGGCGAGCAGTACTTC. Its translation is CASSLGRLGEQYF.

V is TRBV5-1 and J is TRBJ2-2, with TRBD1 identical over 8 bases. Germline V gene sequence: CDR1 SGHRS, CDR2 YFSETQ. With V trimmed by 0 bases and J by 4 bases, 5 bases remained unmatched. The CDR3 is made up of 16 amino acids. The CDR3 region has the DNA TGCGCCAGCAGCTTGGGAGTCGGACAGGGCACCGGGGAGCTGTTTTTT. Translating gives CASSLGVGQGTGELFF.

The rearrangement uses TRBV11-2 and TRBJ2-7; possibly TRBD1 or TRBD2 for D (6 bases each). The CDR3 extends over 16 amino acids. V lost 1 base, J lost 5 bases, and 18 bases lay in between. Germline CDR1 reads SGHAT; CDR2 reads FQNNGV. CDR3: CASSLVGGQGKDEQYF. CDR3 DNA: TGTGCCAGCAGCTTAGTTGGGGGGCAGGGAAAGGACGAGCAGTACTTC.

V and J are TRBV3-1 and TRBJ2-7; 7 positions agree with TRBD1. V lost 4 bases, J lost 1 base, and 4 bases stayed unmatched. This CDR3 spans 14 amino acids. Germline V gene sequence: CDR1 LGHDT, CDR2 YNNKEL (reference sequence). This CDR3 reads CASSPRGKSYEQYF. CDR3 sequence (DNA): TGTGCCAGCAGCCCCAGGGGGAAATCCTACGAGCAGTACTTC.

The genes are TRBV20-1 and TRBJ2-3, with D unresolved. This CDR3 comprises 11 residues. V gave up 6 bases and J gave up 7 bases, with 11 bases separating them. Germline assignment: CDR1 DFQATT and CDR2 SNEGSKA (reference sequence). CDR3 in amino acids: CSASIANTQYF. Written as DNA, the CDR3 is TGCAGTGCATCGATAGCTAATACGCAGTATTTT.

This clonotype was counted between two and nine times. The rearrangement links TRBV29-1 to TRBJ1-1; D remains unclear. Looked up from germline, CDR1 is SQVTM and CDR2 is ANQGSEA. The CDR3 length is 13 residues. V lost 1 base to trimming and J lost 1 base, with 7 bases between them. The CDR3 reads CSVEGRPNTEAFF. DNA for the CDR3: TGCAGCGTTGAAGGACGACCGAACACTGAAGCTTTCTTT.

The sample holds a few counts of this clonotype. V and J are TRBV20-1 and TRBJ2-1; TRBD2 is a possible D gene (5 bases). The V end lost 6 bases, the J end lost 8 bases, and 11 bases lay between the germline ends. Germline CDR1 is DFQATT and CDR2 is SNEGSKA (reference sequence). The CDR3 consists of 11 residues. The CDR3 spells CSALRRDEQFF. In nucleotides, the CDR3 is TGCAGTGCCTTAAGGCGGGATGAGCAGTTCTTC.

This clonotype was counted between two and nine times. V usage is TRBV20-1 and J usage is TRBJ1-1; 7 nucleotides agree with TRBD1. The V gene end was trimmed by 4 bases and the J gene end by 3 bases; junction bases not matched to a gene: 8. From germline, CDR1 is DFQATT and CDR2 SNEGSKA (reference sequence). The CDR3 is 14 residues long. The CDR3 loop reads CSAKSDRVYTEAFF. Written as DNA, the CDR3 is TGCAGTGCTAAGTCAGACAGGGTGTACACTGAAGCTTTCTTT.

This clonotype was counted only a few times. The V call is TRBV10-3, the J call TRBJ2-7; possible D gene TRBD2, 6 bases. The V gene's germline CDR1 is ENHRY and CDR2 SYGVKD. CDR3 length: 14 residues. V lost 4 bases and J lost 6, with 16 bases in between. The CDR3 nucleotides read TGTGCCATCAGTGGATCCAGGGACGGGGGCGAGCAGTACTTC. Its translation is CAISGSRDGGEQYF.

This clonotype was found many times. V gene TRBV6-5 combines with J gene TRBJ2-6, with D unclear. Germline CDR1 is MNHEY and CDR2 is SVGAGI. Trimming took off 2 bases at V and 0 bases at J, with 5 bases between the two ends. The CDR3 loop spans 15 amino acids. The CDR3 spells CASSYGFSGANVLTF. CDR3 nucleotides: TGTGCCAGCAGTTACGGGTTCTCTGGGGCCAACGTCCTGACTTTC.

CDR3: CASRRTGPSYNEQFF. CDR3 DNA: TGCGCCAGCAGACGGACAGGGCCCTCCTACAATGAGCAGTTCTTC. The chain couples TRBV5-1 to TRBJ2-1, with TRBD1 matching 8 bases. CDR3 length: 15 residues. Looked up from germline, CDR1 is SGHRS and CDR2 is YFSETQ. The ends lost 5 bases at V and 0 bases at J; junction bases unmatched: 4.